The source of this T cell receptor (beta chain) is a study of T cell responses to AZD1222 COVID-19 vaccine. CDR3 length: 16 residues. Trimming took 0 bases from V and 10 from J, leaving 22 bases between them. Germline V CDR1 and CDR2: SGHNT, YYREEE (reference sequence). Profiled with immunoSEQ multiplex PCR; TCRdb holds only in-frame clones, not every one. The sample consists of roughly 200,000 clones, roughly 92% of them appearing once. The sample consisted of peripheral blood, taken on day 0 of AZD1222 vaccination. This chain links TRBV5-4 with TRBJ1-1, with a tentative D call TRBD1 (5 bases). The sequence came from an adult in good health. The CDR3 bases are TGTGCCAGCAGCTTGGATTTGGTGTCGGGGGTAGGGAGAGCTTTCTTT. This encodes CASSLDLVSGVGRAFF.